The 9 T cell receptor beta chains listed next were all sequenced from one sample in a study of tissue T cells after allogeneic stem cell transplantation. Here immunoSEQ multiplex PCR was the method, and the copy in TCRdb shows in-frame clones only, minus some. This repertoire shows roughly 7,100 clones, approximately 46% found once; its top ten account for more than 6%. Time point specified: mouse harvest day 7 after allogeneic transplant. The graft held 10^6 splenic CD5+ T cells and 10^7 T-cell-depleted bone marrow cells. Sequencing used gut tissue. The receptors shown here come from a female BALB/c mouse given C57BL/6 T cells with graft-versus-host disease after an allogeneic hematopoietic cell transplant.

Of note for this clone: This may arise from a read error, as a much more abundant clone is one base away. Genes and germline come from the mouse. The read gets to within 1 residue of the CDR3 end, and the germline J gene fills in the rest. The chain uses TRBV2 and TRBJ2-7; TRBD1 might be the D (6 bases). The CDR3 consists of 13 residues. Trimming removed 4 bases from V and 0 bases from J, with 7 bases in between. CDR1 LGHNA and CDR2 YSYQKL come from the germline V gene. The CDR3 spells CASSRDNSYEQYF. Partial CDR3 DNA: TGTGCCAGCAGCCGGGACAACTCCTATGAACAGTAC.

This clone was detected a few times. Gene names are the mouse ones. The observed sequence ends 1 residue before the CDR3 terminus, with the missing tail filled in from the germline J gene. This rearrangement joins TRBV26 to TRBJ2-1, with D hard to call. CDR1 and CDR2 (germline): KGHPV, FQNQEV (reference sequence). The CDR3 loop spans 14 amino acids. V lost 2 bases, J lost 0 bases, and 5 bases lay in between. The part of the CDR3 DNA that was read is TGTGCCAGCAGTCTGACAGATAACTATGCTGAGCAGTTC. As protein: CASSLTDNYAEQF. The complete CDR3 reads CASSLTDNYAEQFF.

As to this clone: Mouse gene names and germline throughout. The read finishes 1 residue shy of the CDR3 end, and the germline J gene is used to complete it. The chain is built from TRBV1 and TRBJ2-5, with 7 bases aligning to TRBD2. V trimming: 1 base; J trimming: 3 bases; junction bases outside the gene matches: 1. The CDR3 is made up of 14 amino acids. The germline CDR1 and CDR2 sequences are NSQYPW and LRSPGD (reference sequence). CDR3 DNA, as far as it was read: TGCACCTGCAGTGCAGTCTGGGGGCAAGACACCCAGTAC. This gives the protein CTCSAVWGQDTQY. The whole CDR3 protein is CTCSAVWGQDTQYF.

Comments on this clone: The genes are named according to mouse. Incomplete CDR3 DNA: TGTGCCAGCAGCTTATCAGCAAACACAGAAGTCTTC. It encodes CASSLSANTEVF. From start to end, the CDR3 is CASSLSANTEVFF. The chain recombines TRBV3 with TRBJ1-1; unclear D gene. The observed sequence ends 1 residue before the CDR3 terminus, with the missing tail filled in from the germline J gene. V gave up 2 bases and J gave up 0 bases, with 4 bases separating them. In germline, CDR1 is SNHLY, CDR2 FYNGKV (reference sequence). CDR3 length: 13 amino acids.

This clone turned up a few times. Each gene name is a mouse one. The read finishes 1 residue shy of the CDR3 end, and the germline J gene is used to complete it. The chain uses TRBV26 and TRBJ2-7, with TRBD1 matching over 9 bases. This CDR3 contains 13 residues. V dropped 2 bases and J dropped 7; count of bases not matched to a gene: 3. Per the germline V gene, CDR1 is KGHPV and CDR2 is FQNQEV (reference sequence). CDR3 DNA, as far as it was read: TGTGCCAGCAGTCTGACAGGGGGCGGGGAACAGTAC. Its translation: CASSLTGGGEQY. The whole CDR3 protein reads CASSLTGGGEQYF.

The table lists this clone with a few counts. Gene names and germline refer to mouse. The CDR3 end is not reached by the read, which stops 1 residue before it; the germline J gene fills it in. The chain links TRBV26 to TRBJ2-5; D remains ambiguous. The CDR3 has 13 amino acids. Trimming removed 2 bases from V and 0 bases from J, with 3 bases in between. Germline lookup yields CDR1 KGHPV and CDR2 FQNQEV (reference sequence). The CDR3 reads CASSLNNQDTQYF. CDR3 DNA, as far as it was read: TGTGCCAGCAGTCTGAATAACCAAGACACCCAGTAC.

Concerning this clone: The germline and genes are mouse ones. The CDR3 end lies 1 residue beyond the end of the read and is filled in from the germline J gene. The chain is built from TRBV26 and TRBJ2-1, with TRBD1 matching 10 bases. The CDR3 loop spans 14 amino acids. The V gene's germline CDR1 is KGHPV and CDR2 FQNQEV (reference sequence). Trimming at V came to 0 bases and at J to 7 bases, leaving 0 bases not matched to a gene. CDR3 DNA (partial): TGTGCCAGCAGTCTGTCGACAGGGGGCGCTGAGCAGTTC. Amino acids: CASSLSTGGAEQF. The CDR3 in its entirety is CASSLSTGGAEQFF.

On this clone: The gene names here belong to mouse. The CDR3 end is not reached by the read, which stops 1 residue before it; the germline J gene fills it in. This rearrangement joins TRBV26 to TRBJ2-3; tentatively, D is TRBD1 (5 bases). The CDR3 is made up of 15 amino acids. V was trimmed by 1 base and J by 0 bases, leaving 8 bases between them. From germline, CDR1 is KGHPV and CDR2 FQNQEV (reference sequence). The part of the CDR3 DNA that was read is TGTGCCAGCAGTCTGTGGACAACTAGTGCAGAAACGCTGTAT. Protein product: CASSLWTTSAETLY. The whole CDR3 region reads CASSLWTTSAETLYF. The variable domain in full, completed from reference TRBV26 and TRBJ2-3, reads NSKVIQTPRYLVKGQGQKAKMRCIPEKGHPVVFWYQQNKNNEFKFLINFQNQEVLQQIDMTEKRFSAECPSNSPCSLEIQSSEAGDSALYLCASSLWTTSAETLYFGSGTRLTVL.

Comment on this clone: Each gene name is a mouse one. From the germline J gene comes the end of the CDR3, since the read stops 1 residue before it. The chain has TRBV5 and TRBJ2-2; 8 nucleotides line up with TRBD1. The CDR3 runs 15 residues. V dropped 2 bases and J dropped 2; count of bases not matched to a gene: 1. Germline V CDR1 and CDR2: LGHNA, YNLKQL (reference sequence). The DNA read from the CDR3 is TGTGCCAGCAGCCAACAGGGGGCGAACACCGGGCAGCTCTAC. It specifies CASSQQGANTGQLY. The full CDR3 protein reads CASSQQGANTGQLYF.